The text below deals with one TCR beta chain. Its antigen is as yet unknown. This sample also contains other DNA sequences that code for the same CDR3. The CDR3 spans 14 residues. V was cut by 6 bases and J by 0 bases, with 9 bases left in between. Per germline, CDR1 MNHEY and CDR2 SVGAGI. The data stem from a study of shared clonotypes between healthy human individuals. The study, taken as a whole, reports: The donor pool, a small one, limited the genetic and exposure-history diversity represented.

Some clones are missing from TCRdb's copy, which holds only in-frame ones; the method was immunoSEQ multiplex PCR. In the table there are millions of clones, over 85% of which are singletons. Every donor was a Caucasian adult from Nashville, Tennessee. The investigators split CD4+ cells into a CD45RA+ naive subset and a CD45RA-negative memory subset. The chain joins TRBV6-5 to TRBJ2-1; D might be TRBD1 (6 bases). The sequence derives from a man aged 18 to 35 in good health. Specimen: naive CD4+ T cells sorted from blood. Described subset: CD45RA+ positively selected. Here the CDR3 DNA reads TGTGCCAGCAGCACAGGGAGCTCCTACAATGAGCAGTTCTTC. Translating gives CASSTGSSYNEQFF.